These T cell receptor beta chains were read from a single sample in a study of cytomegalovirus exposure and HLA in healthy donors. Data came from immunoSEQ multiplex PCR; TCRdb stores just in-frame clones and leaves some out. The sample contains about 330,000 clones, about 85% of which appear only once. Material: PBMCs. Receptor source: a woman between 25 and 40 years old in good health and CMV-seropositive. Each CDR3 is given with its conserved first and last residue. A D gene is named only where the DNA matches it firmly. The size entry is marked missing in some rows and otherwise reads once, few, many or a size class.

V	size	D	J	CDR3	DNA
TRBV28	NA	NA	TRBJ2-7	CASSLGSYEQYF	TGTGCCAGCAGCCTGGGGTCCTACGAGCAGTACTTC
TRBV7-8	NA	TRBD1	TRBJ2-7	CASSNTETGVPYEQYF	TGTGCCAGCAGCAACACGGAGACAGGGGTCCCCTACGAGCAGTACTTC
TRBV4-3	NA	NA	TRBJ2-7	CASSQDGLRDGPYEQYF	TGCGCCAGCAGCCAAGATGGGTTGCGGGACGGTCCCTACGAGCAGTACTTC
TRBV9	NA	NA	TRBJ1-1	CASSLSGGGTEAFF	TGTGCCAGCAGCCTATCGGGGGGTGGCACTGAAGCTTTCTTT
TRBV6-1	NA	NA	TRBJ2-7	CARRTNGTLGEQYF	TGTGCCAGGAGGACTAACGGAACCTTGGGCGAGCAGTACTTC
TRBV6-1	NA	NA	TRBJ2-1	CASSEVRGRGEQFF	TGTGCCAGCAGTGAAGTCAGGGGGAGGGGGGAGCAGTTCTTC
TRBV4-1	NA	NA	TRBJ1-5	CASSQGGAQPQHF	TGCGCCAGCAGCCAAGGGGGGGCCCAGCCCCAGCATTTT
TRBV15	NA	NA	TRBJ1-1	CATSRDRGWAFF	TGTGCCACCAGCAGAGACAGGGGTTGGGCTTTCTTT
TRBV6-5	many	NA	TRBJ1-2	CASSYSAGLDYGYTF	TGTGCCAGCAGTTACTCGGCAGGTTTAGACTATGGCTACACCTTC
TRBV5-1	NA	TRBD1	TRBJ2-1	CASSLLDRGRRSSYNEQFF	TGCGCCAGCAGCTTGTTGGACAGGGGAAGGAGGAGCTCCTACAATGAGCAGTTCTTC
TRBV15	NA	TRBD1	TRBJ2-7	CATSRGGTGDYEQYF	TGTGCCACCAGCAGAGGGGGGACAGGGGACTACGAGCAGTACTTC
TRBV2	NA	NA	TRBJ2-7	CASRASIEQYF	TGTGCCAGCAGGGCTAGTATCGAGCAGTACTTC
TRBV20-1	NA	NA	TRBJ1-6	CSARGEAPLHF	TGCAGTGCTAGAGGTGAAGCACCCCTCCACTTT
TRBV7-9	NA	TRBD1	TRBJ1-5	CASSWTGGLSNQPQHF	TGTGCCAGCAGCTGGACAGGAGGACTTAGCAATCAGCCCCAGCATTTT
TRBV27	NA	TRBD1	TRBJ1-6	CASKRQGGSPLHF	TGTGCCAGCAAACGACAGGGCGGTTCACCCCTCCACTTT
TRBV4-3	NA	NA	TRBJ2-1	CASSQVPQGSSYNEQFF	TGCGCCAGCAGCCAAGTCCCCCAGGGTAGCTCCTACAATGAGCAGTTCTTC
TRBV4-1	NA	NA	TRBJ2-7	CASSPIVPGSSYEQYF	TGCGCCAGCAGCCCGATAGTACCCGGGAGCTCCTACGAGCAGTACTTC
TRBV6-5	NA	TRBD2	TRBJ2-2	CASRPGTTNTGELFF	TGTGCCAGCAGGCCCGGGACTACGAACACCGGGGAGCTGTTTTTT
TRBV5-1	NA	NA	TRBJ2-5	CASSLAHYQETQYF	TGCGCCAGCAGCTTAGCTCACTACCAAGAGACCCAGTACTTC
TRBV27	NA	TRBD1	TRBJ1-2	CASGPRTGGDYGYTF	TGTGCCAGCGGACCACGTACAGGGGGCGACTATGGCTACACCTTC
TRBV4-2	NA	NA	TRBJ2-7	CASSLEGGYEQYF	TGTGCCAGCAGCCTAGAGGGGGGCTACGAGCAGTACTTC
TRBV2	NA	NA	TRBJ2-7	CATRPSLGEQYF	TGTGCCACCCGACCATCACTTGGGGAGCAGTACTTC
TRBV19	NA	NA	TRBJ1-1	CASSRDSLNTEAFF	TGTGCCAGTAGTAGGGACTCCCTGAACACTGAAGCTTTCTTT
TRBV27	NA	NA	TRBJ2-1	CASSSARTHNEQFF	TGTGCCAGCAGTTCGGCTAGGACTCACAATGAGCAGTTCTTC
TRBV4-3	NA	TRBD2	TRBJ2-7	CASSQDSVVAGTYEQYF	TGCGCCAGCAGCCAAGATTCCGTGGTAGCGGGAACCTACGAGCAGTACTTC
TRBV7-2	NA	NA	TRBJ2-3	CASSLNQGTDTQYF	TGTGCCAGCAGCTTAAATCAGGGGACAGATACGCAGTATTTT
TRBV28	once	NA	TRBJ1-1	CASSPRWAPASMNTEAFF	TGTGCCAGCAGTCCCCGGTGGGCACCAGCTTCCATGAACACTGAAGCTTTCTTT
TRBV27	NA	TRBD1	TRBJ1-2	CASSTTGHYGYTF	TGTGCCAGCAGTACGACAGGGCACTATGGCTACACCTTC
TRBV19	NA	NA	TRBJ1-4	CASSLDRRSEKLFF	TGTGCCAGTAGTCTTGACAGAAGGAGCGAAAAACTGTTTTTT
TRBV4-3	NA	TRBD1	TRBJ2-3	CASSRTRDRVTDTQYF	TGCGCCAGCAGCCGAACCCGGGACAGGGTCACAGATACGCAGTATTTT
TRBV28	NA	NA	TRBJ2-3	CASSPTTTPSTDTQYF	TGTGCCAGCAGTCCCACGACAACCCCTAGCACAGATACGCAGTATTTT
TRBV10-3	NA	TRBD1	TRBJ2-7	CAISVTGTGYEQYF	TGTGCCATCAGTGTGACAGGGACGGGGTACGAGCAGTACTTC
TRBV5-1	NA	NA	TRBJ2-7	CASSLSPGSSYEQYF	TGCGCCAGCAGCTTGTCACCCGGGAGCTCCTACGAGCAGTACTTC
TRBV5-6	once	NA	TRBJ1-5	CASSFRGAIQPQHF	TGTGCCAGCAGCTTTCGGGGGGCCATTCAGCCCCAGCATTTT
TRBV6-1	NA	NA	TRBJ2-7	CASSEWALNQGEQYF	TGTGCCAGCAGTGAATGGGCCCTTAACCAAGGCGAGCAGTACTTC
TRBV2	once	TRBD2	TRBJ2-5	CASTLLAETQYF	TGTGCCAGCACCCTACTAGCGGAGACCCAGTACTTC
TRBV29-1	NA	TRBD1	TRBJ1-2	CSVDPGTALNYGYTF	TGCAGCGTTGACCCCGGGACAGCACTTAACTATGGCTACACCTTC
TRBV2	once	TRBD2	TRBJ2-1	CASSQQRENGEQFF	TGTGCCAGCAGTCAACAGCGGGAGAACGGTGAGCAGTTCTTC
TRBV30	NA	TRBD2	TRBJ2-1	CAWSILLAGSYNEQFF	TGTGCCTGGAGCATTTTACTAGCGGGGAGTTACAATGAGCAGTTCTTC
TRBV2	NA	NA	TRBJ2-7	CASSERAGSYEQYF	TGTGCCAGCAGTGAAAGGGCCGGTTCCTACGAGCAGTACTTC
TRBV9	NA	TRBD2	TRBJ2-7	CASSVSGGGVYEQYF	TGTGCCAGCAGCGTGTCGGGAGGAGGGGTTTACGAGCAGTACTTC
TRBV7-8	NA	TRBD1	TRBJ1-1	CASSLVQGVNTEAFF	TGTGCCAGCAGCTTAGTTCAGGGGGTGAACACTGAAGCTTTCTTT
TRBV5-4	NA	NA	TRBJ1-6	CASSLEPRGTNSPLHF	TGTGCCAGCAGCTTGGAACCTCGAGGAACCAATTCACCCCTCCACTTT
TRBV28	few	NA	TRBJ2-7	CASSFPYLEQYF	TGTGCCAGCAGTTTCCCTTATCTGGAGCAGTACTTC
TRBV5-6	NA	NA	TRBJ2-7	CASSLAHRSLSEQYF	TGTGCCAGCAGCTTGGCGCACAGGTCCTTAAGCGAGCAGTACTTC
TRBV5-6	NA	TRBD1	TRBJ2-5	CASSLLGQQETQYF	TGTGCCAGCAGCTTGCTGGGACAGCAAGAGACCCAGTACTTC
TRBV9	NA	TRBD2	TRBJ2-5	CASSPRLLGGSGQETQYF	TGTGCCAGCAGCCCTAGACTGCTGGGAGGGAGTGGCCAAGAGACCCAGTACTTC
TRBV7-3	NA	TRBD1	TRBJ2-7	CASSEVQGGEQYF	TGTGCCAGCAGCGAGGTACAGGGGGGCGAGCAGTACTTC
TRBV28	NA	NA	TRBJ2-1	CASSSLGEWNEQFF	TGTGCCAGCAGTTCTTTGGGGGAGTGGAATGAGCAGTTCTTC
TRBV15	NA	NA	TRBJ2-1	CATSRDRTAYNEQFF	TGTGCCACCAGCAGAGATCGGACGGCCTACAATGAGCAGTTCTTC